These 22 T cell receptor beta chains were sequenced from one sample in a study of T-cell reconstitution after alpha-beta-depleted transplantation in children. Unique molecular identifiers were incorporated during preparation of the TCRbeta library. In TCRdb, the PCR reads were re-called with MiXCR into one record per CDR3 protein. The sample records fewer than 250,000 distinct CDR3 sequences, roughly 8.2% being singletons. Sample: PBMCs, mostly from graft donor cells, taken 180 days after TCRalphabeta/CD19-depleted stem cell transplant. These receptors were collected from a male patient younger than 18 who had a stem cell transplant for acute lymphoblastic leukemia, so the T cells may come from the graft donor.

This clonotype appeared a few times. In nucleotides, the CDR3 is TGTGCCAGCAGTATAAGACAGGGGACCGGTGAAAAACTGTTTTTT. This encodes CASSIRQGTGEKLFF. This chain uses TRBV27 with TRBJ1-4; 8 nucleotides line up with TRBD1. V lost 5 bases to trimming and J lost 7 bases; unmatched junction nucleotides: 9. CDR1 is MNHEY and CDR2 is SMNVEV in the germline V gene (reference sequence). This CDR3 is 15 amino acids long.

This clonotype was seen at least ten times. This rearrangement joins TRBV7-9 to TRBJ2-2, with D perhaps matching TRBD1 (6 bases). The CDR3 length is 16 residues. Germline CDR1 SEHNR, CDR2 FQNEAQ (reference sequence). Trimming left V 5 bases short and J 4 bases short, with 17 bases between. CDR3: CASSPNRDTITGELFF. The CDR3, as DNA: TGTGCCAGCAGCCCCAACCGGGACACCATCACCGGGGAGCTGTTTTTT.

This clonotype occurred many times. The V call is TRBV28, the J call TRBJ2-1, with unresolved D. The CDR3 is made up of 12 amino acids. Trimming stripped 6 bases from V and 9 bases from J, with 12 bases between. Germline values: CDR1 MDHEN, CDR2 SYDVKM. CDR3 nucleotide sequence: TGTGCCAGCAGCCTTCGTGCTGGTGAGCAGTTCTTC. Residues: CASSLRAGEQFF.

This clonotype has a count of ten or more. The chain couples TRBV12-3 or TRBV12-4 to TRBJ2-7; D call uncertain. This CDR3 contains 13 residues. With 6 bases removed from V and 5 bases from J, the gap between germline ends came to 14 bases. Here the CDR3 reads CASSHSPGHEQYF. The CDR3 nucleotides read TGTGCCAGCAGCCACTCACCGGGCCACGAGCAGTACTTC.

This clonotype was found many times. The gene calls are TRBV29-1 and TRBJ1-1, with 8 bases lining up with TRBD1. Germline V gives CDR1 SQVTM, CDR2 ANQGSEA. The CDR3 consists of 13 residues. The ends lost 7 bases at V and 2 bases at J; junction bases unmatched: 6. As DNA, the CDR3 is TGCAGCGCCGGGACAGGAGACAACACTGAAGCTTTCTTT. Translation: CSAGTGDNTEAFF.

The rearrangement links TRBV28 to TRBJ2-5; 9 bases are a match to TRBD1. V dropped 1 base and J dropped 6; count of bases not matched to a gene: 6. The CDR3 totals 15 residues. From germline, CDR1 is MDHEN and CDR2 SYDVKM. The CDR3 loop is CASSLSGTGMKTQYF. CDR3 bases: TGTGCCAGCAGTTTATCCGGGACAGGGATGAAGACCCAGTACTTC.

The table lists this clonotype with many counts. The gene calls are TRBV20-1 and TRBJ1-2; 7 nucleotides match TRBD1. The germline gives CDR1 DFQATT, CDR2 SNEGSKA (reference sequence). Trimming cost V 4 bases and J 7 bases; bases outside gene matches: 9. This CDR3 has 13 residues. This CDR3 is CSATDRAAGGYTF. The CDR3, as DNA: TGCAGTGCTACCGACAGGGCGGCTGGTGGCTACACCTTC.

This clonotype appeared many times. The chain couples TRBV4-2 to TRBJ2-3; 8 nucleotides match TRBD2. V shed 1 base, J shed 4 bases, and the junction held 7 bases outside the gene matches. The CDR3 has 16 residues. CDR1 and CDR2 (germline): LGHNA, YNFKEQ. CDR3 amino acids: CASSQAPGLEADTQYF. CDR3 sequence (DNA): TGTGCCAGCAGCCAAGCCCCGGGACTAGAGGCAGATACGCAGTATTTT.

The sample holds many counts of this clonotype. J is TRBJ2-3 and V is TRBV20-1; no reliable D call. Trimming left V 5 bases short and J 4 bases short, with 16 bases between. Germline V gene lookup returns CDR1 DFQATT and CDR2 SNEGSKA (reference sequence). This CDR3 has 14 amino acids. CDR3 nucleotides: TGCAGTGCTTATCCTAGTGGTTCCCCAGATACGCAGTATTTT. Protein product: CSAYPSGSPDTQYF.

This clonotype was seen ten or more times. The V and J genes are TRBV6-2 or TRBV6-3 and TRBJ1-1, with TRBD1 matching 8 bases. This CDR3 has 13 amino acids. After removal of 10 bases from V and 0 bases from J, the junction contained 4 bases not matched to a gene. Germline loops: CDR1 MNHEY, CDR2 SVGEGT. CDR3 in DNA: TGTGCCACCCGGGACAGGATGAACACTGAAGCTTTCTTT. As protein: CATRDRMNTEAFF.

This clonotype was observed at least ten times. The rearrangement links TRBV7-9 to TRBJ1-5, with TRBD1 identical over 8 bases. The CDR3 is 13 amino acids. V was clipped by 5 bases and J by 7 bases; unmatched bases: 4. CDR1 is SEHNR, CDR2 FQNEAQ, per germline (reference sequence). The DNA of the CDR3 is TGTGCCAGCAGCAAGACAGGGGAACAGCCCCAGCATTTT. Its translation is CASSKTGEQPQHF.

This clonotype was seen at least ten times. V and J are TRBV27 and TRBJ1-2, with unresolved D. The ends were cut back, 1 base at V and 3 bases at J, with 6 bases in the middle. CDR1 and CDR2 (germline): MNHEY, SMNVEV (reference sequence). The CDR3 is 13 residues long. CDR3 sequence (DNA): TGTGCCAGCAGTTTATGGGCGGACTATGGCTACACCTTC. It yields the protein CASSLWADYGYTF.

This clonotype was observed many times. This chain uses TRBV12-3 or TRBV12-4 with TRBJ2-4; D unclear. There are 16 residues in the CDR3. Trimming removed 5 bases from V and 5 bases from J, with 19 bases in between. The CDR3 loop reads CASSHRWASGQNIQYF. The CDR3 nucleotides are TGTGCCAGCAGTCATCGTTGGGCCTCCGGCCAAAACATTCAGTACTTC.

The sample holds many counts of this clonotype. V gene TRBV20-1 combines with J gene TRBJ2-7, with TRBD2 matching 11 bases. This CDR3 spans 15 amino acids. Germline lookup yields CDR1 DFQATT and CDR2 SNEGSKA (reference sequence). The V segment lost 3 bases and the J segment 7 bases; nucleotides outside the gene matches: 11. The CDR3: CSARTTSGGPWEQYF. Here the CDR3 DNA reads TGCAGTGCTAGGACAACTAGCGGGGGCCCTTGGGAGCAGTACTTC.

This clonotype was detected ten times or more. The chain has TRBV23-1 and TRBJ2-1, with 7 nucleotides matching TRBD1. TRBV23-1 is labeled an ORF, and its function is uncertain. The CDR3 sequence is 18 residues long. Trimming took 1 base from V and 3 from J; bases not matched to a gene: 12. CDR3 coding DNA: TGCGCCAGCAGTCAATTAACCTCCGGACAGGAGCTCTACAATGAGCAGTTCTTC. It is translated as CASSQLTSGQELYNEQFF.

This clonotype has a count of ten or more. The rearrangement uses TRBV10-2 and TRBJ1-5; no reliable D call. Looked up from germline, CDR1 is WSHSY and CDR2 is SAAADI. This CDR3 is built from 12 residues. The ends were cut back, 3 bases at V and 3 bases at J, with 3 bases in the middle. CDR3 loop: CASSDFNQPQHF. The CDR3 DNA sequence: TGCGCCAGCAGTGACTTCAATCAGCCCCAGCATTTT.

This clonotype has a handful of counts. This rearrangement joins TRBV11-2 to TRBJ2-7, with 15 bases that match TRBD2. The V gene's germline CDR1 is SGHAT and CDR2 FQNNGV. This CDR3 is 20 amino acids long. V was pared by 3 bases and J by 0 bases, with 12 bases of the junction left unmatched. CDR3 sequence: CASSFTSGTSGRPSSYEQYF. CDR3 DNA sequence: TGTGCCAGCAGCTTCACCTCCGGGACTAGCGGGAGGCCCTCCTCCTACGAGCAGTACTTC. The full variable domain, completed using reference TRBV11-2 and TRBJ2-7, is EAGVAQSPRYKIIEKRQSVAFWCNPISGHATLYWYQQILGQGPKLLIQFQNNGVVDDSQLPKDRFSAERLKGVDSTLKIQPAKLEDSAVYLCASSFTSGTSGRPSSYEQYFGPGTRLTVT.

The sample holds many counts of this clonotype. The rearrangement links TRBV12-3 or TRBV12-4 to TRBJ2-1; D is possibly TRBD1 or TRBD2 (5 bases each). The CDR3 runs to 17 residues. V was clipped by 8 bases and J by 0 bases, with 20 bases between them. The CDR3 bases are TGTGCCAGCTCCCTGGGGCTAGCCAGTTCCTCCTACAATGAGCAGTTCTTC. Protein product: CASSLGLASSSYNEQFF.

In this sample, this clonotype turned up a few times. This sequence joins TRBV11-3 and TRBJ2-1, with TRBD1 matching 7 bases. Trimming took 5 bases from V and 6 from J; bases not matched to a gene: 7. Germline lookup yields CDR1 SGHNT and CDR2 YENEEA. This CDR3 region has 14 residues. The CDR3 reads CASSPGGSLNEQFF. The CDR3 DNA sequence: TGTGCCAGCAGCCCAGGGGGTAGCCTCAATGAGCAGTTCTTC.

Ten or more counts support this clonotype. The rearrangement joins TRBV20-1 to TRBJ2-7, with D unclear. The CDR3 is 14 residues long. With 3 bases removed from V and 4 bases from J, the gap between germline ends came to 16 bases. In germline, CDR1 is DFQATT, CDR2 SNEGSKA (reference sequence). The CDR3 loop reads CSARDGRAPYEQYF. The CDR3 DNA sequence: TGCAGTGCTAGGGACGGAAGAGCACCTTACGAGCAGTACTTC.

This clonotype was picked up many times. V is TRBV5-1 and J is TRBJ2-6; D uncertain. This CDR3 has 15 amino acids. The germline gives CDR1 SGHRS, CDR2 YFSETQ. The V end lost 0 bases, the J end lost 1 base, and 5 bases lay between the germline ends. The CDR3 region has the DNA TGCGCCAGCAGCTTGGCGTCATCTGGGGCCAACGTCCTGACTTTC. Its translation: CASSLASSGANVLTF.

By share, this clonotype ranks as medium-sized. CDR3 sequence reads: CASSPVEVRSTQYF. The CDR3 DNA sequence: TGCGCCAGCAGCCCAGTGGAGGTTAGATCTACGCAGTATTTT. The rearrangement uses TRBV4-3 and TRBJ2-3, with D possibly TRBD2 on 5 matching bases. Trimming took 4 bases from V and 8 from J, leaving 16 bases between them. CDR3 length: 14 residues. Looked up from germline, CDR1 is LGHNA and CDR2 is YSLEER.